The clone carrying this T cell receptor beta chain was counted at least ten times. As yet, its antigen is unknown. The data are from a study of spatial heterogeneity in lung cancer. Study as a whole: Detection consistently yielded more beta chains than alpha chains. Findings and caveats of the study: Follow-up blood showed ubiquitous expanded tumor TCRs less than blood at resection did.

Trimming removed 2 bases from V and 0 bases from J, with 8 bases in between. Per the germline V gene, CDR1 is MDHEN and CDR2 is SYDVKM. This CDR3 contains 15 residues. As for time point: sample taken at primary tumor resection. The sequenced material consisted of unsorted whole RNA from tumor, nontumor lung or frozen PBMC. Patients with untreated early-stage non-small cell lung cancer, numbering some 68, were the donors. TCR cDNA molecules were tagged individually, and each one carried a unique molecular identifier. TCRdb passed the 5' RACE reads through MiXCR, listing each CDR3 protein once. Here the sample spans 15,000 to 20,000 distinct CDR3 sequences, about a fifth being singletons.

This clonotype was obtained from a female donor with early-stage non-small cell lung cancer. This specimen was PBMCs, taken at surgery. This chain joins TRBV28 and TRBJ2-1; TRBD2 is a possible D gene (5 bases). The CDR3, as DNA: TGTGCCAGCAGTTTACCTGGGAGCTCCTACAATGAGCAGTTCTTC. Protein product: CASSLPGSSYNEQFF. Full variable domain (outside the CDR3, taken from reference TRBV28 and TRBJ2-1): DVKVTQSSRYLVKRTGEKVFLECVQDMDHENMFWYRQDPGLGLRLIYFSYDVKMKEKGDIPEGYSVSREKKERFSLILESASTNQTSMYLCASSLPGSSYNEQFFGPGTRLTVL.